A selection of T cell receptor beta chains follows, all from one sample in a study of cytomegalovirus exposure and HLA in healthy donors. The method was immunoSEQ multiplex PCR; TCRdb's version includes in-frame clones alone and lacks a portion of them. The sample includes under 200,000 clones, around three quarters of them seen just once. The material sequenced was PBMCs. These receptors were taken from a woman in her forties or fifties in good health and CMV-seropositive. Both conserved end residues are part of each CDR3. Each record gives: D gene, V gene, J gene, CDR3 protein. The D gene is left open where the match is weak.

d_call: TRBD2
v_call: TRBV28
j_call: TRBJ2-7
cdr3_aa: CASSLAGGPYEQYF

d_call: NA
v_call: TRBV28
j_call: TRBJ1-3
cdr3_aa: CASSLIDRSNTIYF

d_call: TRBD1
v_call: TRBV27
j_call: NA
cdr3_aa: CASSSRGQDEQYF

d_call: TRBD1
v_call: TRBV7-2
j_call: TRBJ1-2
cdr3_aa: CASSFRQGALGYTF

d_call: TRBD1
v_call: TRBV5-1
j_call: TRBJ2-5
cdr3_aa: CASSLEGMGTGRPEGETQYF

d_call: NA
v_call: TRBV11-3
j_call: TRBJ2-1
cdr3_aa: CASSPTGLYNEQFF

d_call: NA
v_call: TRBV4-3
j_call: TRBJ2-3
cdr3_aa: CASSQRPSDTQYF

d_call: TRBD1
v_call: TRBV11-3
j_call: TRBJ1-2
cdr3_aa: CASSLTGTGNGYTF

d_call: NA
v_call: TRBV27
j_call: TRBJ1-1
cdr3_aa: CASSLSALGGSEAFF

d_call: TRBD2
v_call: TRBV18
j_call: TRBJ2-1
cdr3_aa: CASSPPGSGRTGNEQFF

d_call: NA
v_call: TRBV28
j_call: TRBJ1-2
cdr3_aa: CASSLLVEGYYGYTF

d_call: NA
v_call: TRBV10-2
j_call: TRBJ2-7
cdr3_aa: CASSERRVRYEQYF

d_call: TRBD2
v_call: TRBV7-2
j_call: TRBJ2-3
cdr3_aa: CASDTRLAGLTDTQYF

d_call: NA
v_call: TRBV10-3
j_call: TRBJ1-2
cdr3_aa: CAISGGDVGDYGYTF

d_call: NA
v_call: TRBV28
j_call: TRBJ2-7
cdr3_aa: CATRYYEQYF

d_call: TRBD2
v_call: TRBV6-1
j_call: TRBJ2-7
cdr3_aa: CATEQRGSYEQYF

d_call: NA
v_call: TRBV5-1
j_call: TRBJ2-1
cdr3_aa: CASRAYNEQFF

d_call: NA
v_call: TRBV29-1
j_call: TRBJ1-1
cdr3_aa: CSVEGQMGTEAFF

d_call: NA
v_call: TRBV7-9
j_call: TRBJ2-1
cdr3_aa: CASSLEAYGVEQFF

d_call: TRBD2
v_call: TRBV7-2
j_call: TRBJ2-1
cdr3_aa: CASSLWLAGRNNEQFF

d_call: TRBD1
v_call: TRBV7-6
j_call: TRBJ1-6
cdr3_aa: CASSLEQGYSPLHF

d_call: TRBD1
v_call: TRBV7-9
j_call: TRBJ1-2
cdr3_aa: CSSSLGPRQGAVHGYTF

d_call: NA
v_call: TRBV7-2
j_call: TRBJ1-1
cdr3_aa: CASSFYSGIEAFF

d_call: TRBD1
v_call: TRBV7-3
j_call: TRBJ2-2
cdr3_aa: CASSLKQTGGSSGELFF

d_call: TRBD1
v_call: TRBV28
j_call: TRBJ1-5
cdr3_aa: CASRHRDRGNQPQHF

d_call: TRBD2
v_call: TRBV9
j_call: TRBJ2-1
cdr3_aa: CASSPSGGAGNEQFF

d_call: TRBD2
v_call: TRBV6-6
j_call: TRBJ2-1
cdr3_aa: CASNPRTSSYNEQFF

d_call: NA
v_call: TRBV20-1
j_call: TRBJ2-7
cdr3_aa: CSARQTYEQYF

d_call: NA
v_call: TRBV21-1
j_call: TRBJ2-5
cdr3_aa: CASRVSGGRAGEETQYF

d_call: NA
v_call: TRBV5-1
j_call: TRBJ1-2
cdr3_aa: CASSLAGKVEGYTF

d_call: NA
v_call: TRBV2
j_call: TRBJ2-2
cdr3_aa: CASSPTNPGELFF

d_call: NA
v_call: TRBV7-2
j_call: TRBJ1-6
cdr3_aa: CASSLDQGSPLHF

d_call: TRBD2
v_call: TRBV19
j_call: TRBJ2-2
cdr3_aa: CASSIRRGDAGGELFF

d_call: TRBD2
v_call: TRBV28
j_call: TRBJ2-4
cdr3_aa: CASRSGTSGPPRIQYF

d_call: TRBD1
v_call: TRBV29-1
j_call: TRBJ2-5
cdr3_aa: CTTGEGAETQYF

d_call: TRBD1
v_call: TRBV28
j_call: TRBJ1-3
cdr3_aa: CASSLAGGSGNTIYF

d_call: TRBD1
v_call: TRBV2
j_call: TRBJ2-3
cdr3_aa: CASSGPGQGTDTQYF

d_call: NA
v_call: TRBV4-2
j_call: TRBJ1-1
cdr3_aa: CASSQPGRGTEAFF

d_call: TRBD1
v_call: TRBV10-3
j_call: TRBJ1-6
cdr3_aa: CAIRQDRGLYSPLHF

d_call: TRBD2
v_call: TRBV30
j_call: TRBJ2-7
cdr3_aa: CAWTRGVTYEQYF

d_call: TRBD2
v_call: TRBV5-6
j_call: TRBJ2-3
cdr3_aa: CASSKGLAVADTQYF

d_call: NA
v_call: TRBV28
j_call: TRBJ2-1
cdr3_aa: CASSFLDEQFF

d_call: NA
v_call: TRBV27
j_call: TRBJ2-1
cdr3_aa: CASSTGFRYNEQFF

d_call: NA
v_call: TRBV7-6
j_call: TRBJ1-1
cdr3_aa: CASSLAEGANTEAFF

d_call: TRBD1
v_call: TRBV5-3
j_call: TRBJ2-1
cdr3_aa: CARSLGRTGWGNEQFF

d_call: NA
v_call: TRBV6-1
j_call: TRBJ1-2
cdr3_aa: CASSPGTPDGYTF

d_call: NA
v_call: TRBV7-9
j_call: TRBJ1-2
cdr3_aa: CASSLVLGIGPSNYGYTF